This TCR beta chain comes out of a study of blood T cell repertoires in COVID-19 (dated by TCRdb to about 2020). Regarding the study in general: Samples covering the acute and convalescent phases of COVID-19 were provided by collaborators in the United States, Italy and Spain. The material from the prospective study consisted of cDNA or gDNA derived from T cells, B-cell-depleted T cells, or PBMCs. Subjects who had been exposed to COVID-19, were actively infected with it, or had recovered from it provided the deeply sampled blood TCRbeta repertoires that made up the dataset. The repertoires were made available in a free public database intended to serve as a resource for research on the immune response to SARS-CoV-2. Samples were obtained from the ongoing ImmuneRACE study (first 160 participants) and from 1,254 subjects provided by 6 global collaborators. A de-identified subject ID, COVID-19 status, age in years and sex were almost always included in the sample metadata. Where available, HLA class I and class II types were taken from metadata supplied by the sample provider and were not determined by assay-based typing. The research as a whole found: Clinical and demographic metadata were provided uncurated, with the amount varying by source and participant.

TCRbeta CDR3 regions were amplified from genomic DNA using the immunoSEQ Assay, a bias-controlled multiplex PCR. In the original analysis: The number of nucleated cells in each sample was estimated from the amplification of reference gene primers within the assay. To quantify the absolute abundance of each unique TCRbeta CDR3 rearrangement, sequence reads were collapsed and filtered. Productive Simpson clonality was computed per sample as the square root of Simpson's diversity index over productive rearrangements. TCRdb mirrors the immuneACCESS table, restricted to in-frame sequences. Some clones are absent from its copies; in checked studies, under half trace to an unresolved V gene, and the reason for the others is unknown. That table gives V, J and clone size, and the DNA gave D and trimming. This sample is represented by about 180,000 clones; over 70% of them were singletons. Together, the top ten hold 6.5% to 7.5% of the sample.

One collaborating source in Seattle enrolled patients while the patients were actively infected and followed the patients over time throughout the course of disease. Whole blood was collected in K2EDTA tubes by collaborating institutions according to the institutions' own protocols. For TCRbeta analysis, collaborator samples were shipped as frozen whole blood, as isolated PBMCs, or as DNA extracted from either sample type. This clone was picked up one time. Its antigen target is currently unknown. Qualities for individual bases were not recorded, and no much larger clone is one base off. The CDR3 holds 13 amino acids from the cysteine to the phenylalanine. Left in the record is the CDR3 DNA by itself, 39 bases read in frame from the first base. Cut back by 4 bases and 8 bases, the V and J ends lie 15 bases apart. The germline V gene provides CDR1 SGHRS and CDR2 YFSETQ.

This receptor was taken from a woman aged 40-49 years with COVID-19, enrolled during active disease. Here the chain combines TRBV5-1 and TRBJ1-2; the D segment could be TRBD1, given 5 matching bases. The sample was peripheral blood. The nucleotide sequence reads as follows: TGCGCCAGCAGCGGCGGGATCCGGGGCGGCTACACCTTC. It translates as CASSGGIRGGYTF.